The present T cell receptor (beta chain) was sequenced within a study of blood T cell repertoires in COVID-19. Individuals drawn from around 25 US areas were about 18 to 100 years old. Sequencing used immunoSEQ multiplex PCR; TCRdb keeps in-frame clones, though not all of them. This table has 150,000 to 200,000 clones, 80% to 90% appearing once. CDR1 is SGHAT and CDR2 is FQNNGV in the germline V gene. Trimming cost V 1 base and J 0 bases; bases outside gene matches: 5. The CDR3 runs 16 residues. J is TRBJ2-7 and V is TRBV11-2, with TRBD1 identical over 8 bases. This TCR came from a woman aged 40 to 49 with acute COVID-19. The sample comprised PBMCs or T cells enriched from blood (not recorded which). Here the CDR3 DNA reads TGTGCCAGCAGCTTAGTCGGCAGGGGGCCCTCCTACGAGCAGTACTTC. Translation: CASSLVGRGPSYEQYF.